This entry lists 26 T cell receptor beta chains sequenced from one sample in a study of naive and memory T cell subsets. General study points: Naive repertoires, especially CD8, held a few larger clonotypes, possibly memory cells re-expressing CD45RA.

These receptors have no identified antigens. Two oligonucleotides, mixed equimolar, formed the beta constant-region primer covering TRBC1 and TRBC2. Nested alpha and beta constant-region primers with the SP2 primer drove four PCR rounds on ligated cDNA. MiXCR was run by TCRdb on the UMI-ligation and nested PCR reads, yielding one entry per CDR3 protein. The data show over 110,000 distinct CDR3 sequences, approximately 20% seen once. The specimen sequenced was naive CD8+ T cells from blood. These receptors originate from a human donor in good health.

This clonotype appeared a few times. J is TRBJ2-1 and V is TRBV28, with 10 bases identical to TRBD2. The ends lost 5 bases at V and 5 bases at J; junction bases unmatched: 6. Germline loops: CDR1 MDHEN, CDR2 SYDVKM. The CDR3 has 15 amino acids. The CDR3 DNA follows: TGTGCCAGCAGTCCCGGACTAGCGGAGGACAATGAGCAGTTCTTC. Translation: CASSPGLAEDNEQFF.

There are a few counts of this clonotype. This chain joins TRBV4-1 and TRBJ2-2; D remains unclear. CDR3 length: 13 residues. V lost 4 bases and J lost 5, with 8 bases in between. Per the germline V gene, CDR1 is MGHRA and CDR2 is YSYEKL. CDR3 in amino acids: CASSRLGTGELFF. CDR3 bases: TGCGCCAGCAGCCGGCTCGGGACCGGGGAGCTGTTTTTT.

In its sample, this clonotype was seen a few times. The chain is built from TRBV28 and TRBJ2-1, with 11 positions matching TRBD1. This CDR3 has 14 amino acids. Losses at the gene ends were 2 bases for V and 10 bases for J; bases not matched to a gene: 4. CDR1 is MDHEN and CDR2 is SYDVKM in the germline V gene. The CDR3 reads CASSLGTGGVEQFF. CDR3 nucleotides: TGTGCCAGCAGTTTAGGGACAGGGGGGGTAGAGCAGTTCTTC.

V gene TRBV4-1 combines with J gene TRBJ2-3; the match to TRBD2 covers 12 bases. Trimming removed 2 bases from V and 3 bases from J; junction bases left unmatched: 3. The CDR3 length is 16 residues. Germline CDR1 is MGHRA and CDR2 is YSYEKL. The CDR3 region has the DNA TGCGCCAGCAGCCAAACGACTAGCGGGAGTACAGATACGCAGTATTTT. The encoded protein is CASSQTTSGSTDTQYF.

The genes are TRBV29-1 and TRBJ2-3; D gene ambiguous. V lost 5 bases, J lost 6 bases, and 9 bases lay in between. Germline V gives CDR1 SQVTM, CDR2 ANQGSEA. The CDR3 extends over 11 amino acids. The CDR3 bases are TGCAGCGTTCCCATGCCCGATACGCAGTATTTT. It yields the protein CSVPMPDTQYF.

CDR3 loop: CASTLQGFRTEAFF. CDR3 in DNA: TGTGCCAGCACCCTACAGGGTTTTAGAACTGAAGCTTTCTTT. V is TRBV12-3 or TRBV12-4 and J is TRBJ1-1, with TRBD1 as a possible D gene (6 bases). V dropped 7 bases and J dropped 5 bases, with 17 bases sitting between them. This CDR3 has 14 residues.

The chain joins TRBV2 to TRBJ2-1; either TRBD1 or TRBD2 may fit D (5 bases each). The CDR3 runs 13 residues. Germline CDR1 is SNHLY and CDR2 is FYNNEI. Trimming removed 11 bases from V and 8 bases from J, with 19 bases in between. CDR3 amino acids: CASFRALGDEQFF. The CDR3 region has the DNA TGTGCCTCGTTCAGGGCCCTGGGGGATGAGCAGTTCTTC.

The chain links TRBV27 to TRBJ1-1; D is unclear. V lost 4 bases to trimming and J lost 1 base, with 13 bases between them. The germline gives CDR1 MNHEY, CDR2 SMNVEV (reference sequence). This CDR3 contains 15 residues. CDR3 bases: TGTGCCAGCAGTTGGGCAGGCCATGGGAACACTGAAGCTTTCTTT. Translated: CASSWAGHGNTEAFF.

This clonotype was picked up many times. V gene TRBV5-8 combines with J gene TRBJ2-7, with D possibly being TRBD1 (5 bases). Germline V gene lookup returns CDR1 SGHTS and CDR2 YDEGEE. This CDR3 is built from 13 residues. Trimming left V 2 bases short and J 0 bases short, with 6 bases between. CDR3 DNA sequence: TGTGCCAGCAGCTTAGGGGCCTCCTACGAGCAGTACTTC. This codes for CASSLGASYEQYF.

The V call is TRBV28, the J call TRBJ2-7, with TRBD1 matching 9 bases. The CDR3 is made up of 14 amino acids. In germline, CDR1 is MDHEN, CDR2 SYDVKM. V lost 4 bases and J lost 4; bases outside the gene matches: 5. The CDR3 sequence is CASSSRTGVYEQYF. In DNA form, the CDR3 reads TGTGCCAGCAGTTCGAGGACAGGGGTGTACGAGCAGTACTTC.

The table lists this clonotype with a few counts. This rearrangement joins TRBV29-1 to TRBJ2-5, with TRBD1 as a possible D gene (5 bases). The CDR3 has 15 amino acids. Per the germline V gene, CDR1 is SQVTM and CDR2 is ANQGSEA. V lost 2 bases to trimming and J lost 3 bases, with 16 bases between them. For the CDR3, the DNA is TGCAGCGTTGAAAGACAGCTGGAAGAGGAAGAGACCCAGTACTTC. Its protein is CSVERQLEEEETQYF.

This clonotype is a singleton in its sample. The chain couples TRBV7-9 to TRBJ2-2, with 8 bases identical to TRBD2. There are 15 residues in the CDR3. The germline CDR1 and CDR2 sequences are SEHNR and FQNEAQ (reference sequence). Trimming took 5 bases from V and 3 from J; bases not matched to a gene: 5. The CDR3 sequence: CASSDTAGDTGELFF. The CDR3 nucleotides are TGTGCCAGCAGCGACACAGCGGGAGACACCGGGGAGCTGTTTTTT.

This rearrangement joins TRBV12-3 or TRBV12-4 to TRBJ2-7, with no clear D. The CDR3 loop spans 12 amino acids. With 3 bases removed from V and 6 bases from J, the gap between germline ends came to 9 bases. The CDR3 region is CASSFSPVEQYF. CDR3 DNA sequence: TGTGCCAGCAGTTTTTCGCCGGTCGAGCAGTACTTC.

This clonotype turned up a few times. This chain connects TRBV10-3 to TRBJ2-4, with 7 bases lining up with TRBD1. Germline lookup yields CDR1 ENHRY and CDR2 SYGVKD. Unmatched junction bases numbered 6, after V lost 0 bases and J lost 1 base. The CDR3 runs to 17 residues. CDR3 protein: CAISESRTGVAKNIQYF. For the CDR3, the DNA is TGTGCCATCAGTGAGTCTCGGACAGGCGTGGCCAAAAACATTCAGTACTTC.

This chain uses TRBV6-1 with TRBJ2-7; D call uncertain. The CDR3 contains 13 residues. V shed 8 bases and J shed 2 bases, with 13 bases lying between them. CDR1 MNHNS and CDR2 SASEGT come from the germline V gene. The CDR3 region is CASGPTGTYEQYF. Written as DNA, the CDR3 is TGTGCCAGCGGACCCACCGGAACCTACGAGCAGTACTTC.

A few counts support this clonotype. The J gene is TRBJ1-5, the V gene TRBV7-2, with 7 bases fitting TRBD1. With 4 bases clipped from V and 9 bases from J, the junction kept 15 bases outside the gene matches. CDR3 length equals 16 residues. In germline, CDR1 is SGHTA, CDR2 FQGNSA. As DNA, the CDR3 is TGTGCCAGCAGCTCCAACCCCGACAGGGACTTTCTGCCCCAGCATTTT. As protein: CASSSNPDRDFLPQHF.

The CDR3 region is CASSYGEGSYMQFF. CDR3 nucleotides: TGTGCCAGCAGTTACGGGGAGGGGAGCTACATGCAGTTCTTC. The V call is TRBV6-5, the J call TRBJ2-1; 7 bases line up with TRBD2. The length of the CDR3 is 14 residues. V lost 2 bases and J lost 12; bases outside the gene matches: 10. CDR1 and CDR2 from the germline V gene are MNHEY and SVGAGI.

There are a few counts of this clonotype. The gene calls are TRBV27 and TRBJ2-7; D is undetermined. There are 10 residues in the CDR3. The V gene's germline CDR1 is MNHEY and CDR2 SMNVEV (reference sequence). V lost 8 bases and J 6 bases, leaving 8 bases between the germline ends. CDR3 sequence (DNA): TGTGCCAGCGGCAGGAGCGAGCAGTACTTC. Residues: CASGRSEQYF.

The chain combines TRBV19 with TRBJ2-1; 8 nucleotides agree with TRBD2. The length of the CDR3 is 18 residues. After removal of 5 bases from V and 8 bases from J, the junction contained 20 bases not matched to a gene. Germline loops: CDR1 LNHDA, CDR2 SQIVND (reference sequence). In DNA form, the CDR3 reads TGTGCCAGTAGTTCCAGGACTAGCCATGGATCAGCGCGGGATGAGCAGTTCTTC. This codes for CASSSRTSHGSARDEQFF.

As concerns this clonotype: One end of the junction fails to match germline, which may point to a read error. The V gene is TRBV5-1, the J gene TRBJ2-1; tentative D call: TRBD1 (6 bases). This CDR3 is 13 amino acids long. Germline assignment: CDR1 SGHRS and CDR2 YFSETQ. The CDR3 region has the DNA TGCGCCAGCAGCTGGCACAGGGATAATGAGCAGCTCTTC. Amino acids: CASSWHRDNEQLF.

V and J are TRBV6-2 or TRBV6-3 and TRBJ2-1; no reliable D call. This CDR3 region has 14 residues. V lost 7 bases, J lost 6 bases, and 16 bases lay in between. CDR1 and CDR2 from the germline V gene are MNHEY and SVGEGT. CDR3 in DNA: TGTGCCAGCACCACACGCCACCAGTCCAATGAGCAGTTCTTC. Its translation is CASTTRHQSNEQFF.

Here the CDR3 reads CATSRDMDREQTQYF. The CDR3 DNA sequence: TGTGCCACCAGCAGAGACATGGACCGGGAACAGACCCAGTACTTC. The rearrangement joins TRBV15 to TRBJ2-5; the D gene is possibly TRBD2 (5 bases). Trimming shortened V by 0 bases and J by 6 bases, and 14 bases separated the two germline ends. The CDR3 has 15 residues. Germline CDR1 and CDR2: LNHNV and YYDKDF (reference sequence).

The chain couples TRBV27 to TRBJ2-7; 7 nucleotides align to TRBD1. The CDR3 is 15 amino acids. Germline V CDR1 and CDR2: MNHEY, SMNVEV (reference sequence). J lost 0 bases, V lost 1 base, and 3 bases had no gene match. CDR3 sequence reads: CASSLWAGGSYEQYF. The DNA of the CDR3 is TGTGCCAGCAGTTTATGGGCAGGGGGCTCCTACGAGCAGTACTTC.

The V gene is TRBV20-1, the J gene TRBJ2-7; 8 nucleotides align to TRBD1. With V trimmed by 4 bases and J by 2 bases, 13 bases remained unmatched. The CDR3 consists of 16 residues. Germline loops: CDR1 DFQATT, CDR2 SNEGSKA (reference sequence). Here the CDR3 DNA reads TGCAGTGCTAACTTGGGTCCCGGGACAGGAGCCTACGAGCAGTACTTC. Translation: CSANLGPGTGAYEQYF.

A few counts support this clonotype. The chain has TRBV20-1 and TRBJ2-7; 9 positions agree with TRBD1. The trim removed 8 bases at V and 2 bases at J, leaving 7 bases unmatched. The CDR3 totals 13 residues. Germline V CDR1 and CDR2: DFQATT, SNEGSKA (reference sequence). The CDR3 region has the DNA TGCAGTACGCTCCGGGACAGGGCCTACGAGCAGTACTTC. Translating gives CSTLRDRAYEQYF.

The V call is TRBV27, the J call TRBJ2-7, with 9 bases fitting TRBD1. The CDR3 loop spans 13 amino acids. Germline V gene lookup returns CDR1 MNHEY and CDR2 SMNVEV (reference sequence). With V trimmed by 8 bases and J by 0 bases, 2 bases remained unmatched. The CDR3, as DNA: TGTGCCAGCGGGGACAGGGTCTCCTACGAGCAGTACTTC. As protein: CASGDRVSYEQYF.